This T cell receptor (beta chain) is drawn from a study of cytomegalovirus exposure and HLA in healthy donors. Study-wide results and caveats: Most TCR sequences were uncommon, yet certain public TCRs appeared in many donors.

While unrecorded immune exposures were likely, the donors were nominally healthy when sampled. Germline loops: CDR1 SGDLS, CDR2 YYNGEE. The CDR3 has 14 residues. The V and J ends lost 4 bases and 2 bases, in that order; junction bases with no gene match: 3. PCR amplification relied on 60 Vbeta primers (plus 13 Jbeta primers). Clones were sequenced by immunoSEQ multiplex PCR, and TCRdb holds only the in-frame ones, with some missing. The sample lists fewer than 250,000 clones; around four fifths were seen once. In its sample, this clone was seen once. Its antigen is not known. The clonotype was recovered from a man aged 35-49 years in good health and CMV-seropositive. The specimen was PBMCs. J is TRBJ2-7 and V is TRBV9; 10 bases agree with TRBD1. CDR3 loop: CASSLGQGAYEQYF. DNA of the CDR3: TGTGCCAGCAGCCTCGGACAGGGGGCCTACGAGCAGTACTTC. Complete variable domain (other parts from reference TRBV9 and TRBJ2-7): DSGVTQTPKHLITATGQRVTLRCSPRSGDLSVYWYQQSLDQGLQFLIQYYNGEERAKGNILERFSAQQFPDLHSELNLSSLELGDSALYFCASSLGQGAYEQYFGPGTRLTVT.